This passage covers 12 T cell receptor beta chains from one sample sequenced in a study of beta chain features in type 1 diabetes. Overall study findings and caveats: There was a moderate but significant shortening of TCRB CDR3s in all four CD4+ subsets of Type 1 diabetes patients.

The authors reverse transcribed all of the isolated RNA, so sequencing captured expressed TCRB transcripts. Some clones are missing from TCRdb's copy, which holds only in-frame ones; the method was immunoSEQ multiplex PCR. The data hold under 350,000 clones, with approximately 14% observed a single time. Their recognized antigens are unknown. Source material: naive CD4+ T cells from blood. The receptors were gathered from a man aged 30 to 39 with type 1 diabetes.

This clone has just a few counts. The chain employs TRBV28 and TRBJ1-1; no definite D call. The ends were cut back, 4 bases at V and 11 bases at J, with 14 bases in the middle. Per the germline V gene, CDR1 is MDHEN and CDR2 is SYDVKM. The length of the CDR3 is 12 residues. The CDR3 spells CASSSDSERAFF. The CDR3, as DNA: TGTGCCAGCAGTTCCGACTCCGAGCGGGCTTTCTTT.

The genes are TRBV15 and TRBJ2-1; TRBD1 agrees at 7 bases. CDR3 size: 15 residues. With V trimmed by 6 bases and J by 2 bases, 7 bases remained unmatched. Germline lookup yields CDR1 LNHNV and CDR2 YYDKDF (reference sequence). The CDR3 bases are TGTGCCACCAGTGGTTGGACAGGTACCTACAATGAGCAGTTCTTC. It translates to CATSGWTGTYNEQFF.

The V gene is TRBV5-1, the J gene TRBJ2-2; 10 bases align to TRBD1. Germline CDR1 is SGHRS and CDR2 is YFSETQ. Trimming took 2 bases from V and 5 from J; bases not matched to a gene: 3. The CDR3 runs to 15 residues. CDR3 DNA sequence: TGCGCCAGCAGCTTTGGGACAGGGGAAACCGGGGAGCTGTTTTTT. It specifies CASSFGTGETGELFF.

The V and J genes are TRBV28 and TRBJ1-5, with D possibly matching TRBD1 (6 bases). Trimming removed 4 bases from V and 4 bases from J, with 14 bases in between. Germline V gives CDR1 MDHEN, CDR2 SYDVKM. The CDR3 spans 15 residues. CDR3 region: CASSSIGQLNQPQHF. For the CDR3, the DNA is TGTGCCAGCAGTTCCATCGGACAGTTAAATCAGCCCCAGCATTTT.

The chain employs TRBV27 and TRBJ2-7; 11 bases map to TRBD2. V shed 5 bases and J 0 bases; nucleotides not matched to a gene: 6. The CDR3 is made up of 16 amino acids. CDR1 and CDR2 (germline): MNHEY, SMNVEV (reference sequence). In nucleotides, the CDR3 is TGTGCCAGCAGTCCCCTTAGCGGGAGGGCCTCCTACGAGCAGTACTTC. It translates to CASSPLSGRASYEQYF.

The CDR3 DNA reads TGTGCCAGCAGTTTGGGGGGGCGGCAAGAGACCCAGTACTTC. It is translated as CASSLGGRQETQYF. The chain has TRBV28 and TRBJ2-5; possibly TRBD2 for D (7 bases). Germline-derived CDR1 and CDR2 are MDHEN and SYDVKM. The germline V and J ends were trimmed by 3 bases and 2 bases, with 10 bases remaining between them. The CDR3 runs to 14 residues. The full variable domain, rest sourced from reference TRBV28 and TRBJ2-5, is DVKVTQSSRYLVKRTGEKVFLECVQDMDHENMFWYRQDPGLGLRLIYFSYDVKMKEKGDIPEGYSVSREKKERFSLILESASTNQTSMYLCASSLGGRQETQYFGPGTRLLVL.

The rearrangement joins TRBV15 to TRBJ2-1; 8 nucleotides line up with TRBD2. The J segment lost 1 base and the V segment lost 0 bases, leaving 2 bases of the junction unmatched. Germline V gene data show CDR1 as LNHNV and CDR2 as YYDKDF (reference sequence). The CDR3 length is 16 residues. CDR3 loop: CATSRELAVSYNEQFF. DNA of the CDR3: TGTGCCACCAGCAGAGAACTAGCGGTTTCCTACAATGAGCAGTTCTTC.

The chain uses TRBV5-1 and TRBJ2-7; 8 positions match TRBD2. J gave up 3 bases and V 6 bases, and 5 bases lay outside the gene matches. The CDR3 totals 13 residues. Germline V CDR1 and CDR2: SGHRS, YFSETQ. For the CDR3, the DNA is TGCGCCAGCAATGTAGCGGGGAGCTACGAGCAGTACTTC. It translates to CASNVAGSYEQYF.

This clone was counted a few times. V gene TRBV6-1 combines with J gene TRBJ2-4; D might be TRBD1 (6 bases). The V end lost 6 bases, the J end lost 0 bases, and 12 bases lay between the germline ends. This CDR3 comprises 15 residues. Germline loops: CDR1 MNHNS, CDR2 SASEGT. The CDR3 reads CASSLGQTAKNIQYF. In DNA, the CDR3 is TGTGCCAGCAGCCTCGGACAGACAGCCAAAAACATTCAGTACTTC.

This clone was seen more than once but under ten times. The CDR3 DNA reads TGTGCCAGTAGTTCGCCTCCGGGGGAGCCTGGGGCCAACGTCCTGACTTTC. Its translation: CASSSPPGEPGANVLTF. The rearrangement links TRBV19 to TRBJ2-6, with D tentatively TRBD2 (6 bases). Trimming shortened V by 5 bases and J by 2 bases, and 16 bases separated the two germline ends. Germline lookup yields CDR1 LNHDA and CDR2 SQIVND (reference sequence). The CDR3 spans 17 residues.

This clone was detected a few times. The chain is built from TRBV9 and TRBJ2-1; D not certain. CDR3 length: 17 amino acids. Germline CDR1 is SGDLS and CDR2 is YYNGEE. Trimming stripped 0 bases from V and 6 bases from J, with 19 bases between. The CDR3 sequence: CASSVAPQREDFNEQFF. The CDR3, as DNA: TGTGCCAGCAGCGTAGCCCCCCAGCGAGAGGATTTCAATGAGCAGTTCTTC.

This clone was found a few times. The CDR3 nucleotides are TGTGCCAGCACCGGGACTGGCGACGGGGAGCAGTACTTC. Residues: CASTGTGDGEQYF. This sequence joins TRBV6-6 and TRBJ2-7, with D perhaps matching TRBD2 (6 bases). V was trimmed by 7 bases and J by 7 bases, leaving 17 bases between them. This CDR3 has 13 residues. Per the germline V gene, CDR1 is MNHNY and CDR2 is SVGAGI (reference sequence).